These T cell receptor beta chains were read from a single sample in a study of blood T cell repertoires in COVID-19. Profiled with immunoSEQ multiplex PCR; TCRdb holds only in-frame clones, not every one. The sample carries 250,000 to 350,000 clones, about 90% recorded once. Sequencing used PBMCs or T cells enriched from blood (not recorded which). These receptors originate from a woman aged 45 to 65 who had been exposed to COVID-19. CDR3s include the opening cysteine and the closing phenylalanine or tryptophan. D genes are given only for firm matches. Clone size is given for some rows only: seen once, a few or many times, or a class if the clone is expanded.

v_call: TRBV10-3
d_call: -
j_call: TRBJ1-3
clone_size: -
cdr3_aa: CAISESSGAGNTIYF
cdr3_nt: TGTGCCATCAGTGAGTCATCAGGGGCTGGAAACACCATATATTTT

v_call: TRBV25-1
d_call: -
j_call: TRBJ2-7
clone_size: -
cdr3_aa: CASSESLTSPGAYEQYF
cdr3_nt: TGTGCCAGCAGTGAATCCCTCACTTCCCCGGGGGCCTACGAGCAGTACTTC

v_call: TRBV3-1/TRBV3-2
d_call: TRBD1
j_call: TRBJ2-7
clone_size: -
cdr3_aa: CASSIGTGAYEQYF
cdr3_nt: TGTGCCAGCAGCATCGGGACAGGGGCCTACGAGCAGTACTTC

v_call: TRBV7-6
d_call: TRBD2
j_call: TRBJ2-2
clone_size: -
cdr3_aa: CASSLRLAGGANTGELFF
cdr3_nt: TGTGCCAGCAGCTTAAGGCTAGCGGGGGGGGCGAACACCGGGGAGCTGTTTTTT

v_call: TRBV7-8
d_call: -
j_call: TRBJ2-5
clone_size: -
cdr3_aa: CASSRRRGETQYF
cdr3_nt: TGTGCCAGCAGCCGACGACGCGGGGAGACCCAGTACTTC

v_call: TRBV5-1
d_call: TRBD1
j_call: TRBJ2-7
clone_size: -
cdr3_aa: CASSSYPGQGIYEQYF
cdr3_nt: TGCGCCAGCAGCTCTTACCCGGGACAGGGGATCTACGAGCAGTACTTC

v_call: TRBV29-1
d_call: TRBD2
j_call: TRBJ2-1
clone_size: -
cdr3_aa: CSGTSGLNEQFF
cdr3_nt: TGCAGCGGGACTAGCGGACTTAATGAGCAGTTCTTC

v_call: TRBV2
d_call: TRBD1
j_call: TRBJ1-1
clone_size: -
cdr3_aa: CASKRIGTGLTEAFF
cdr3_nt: TGTGCCAGCAAAAGAATTGGGACAGGGCTCACTGAAGCTTTCTTT

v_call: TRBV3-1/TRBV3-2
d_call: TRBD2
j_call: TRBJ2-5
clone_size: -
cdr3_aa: CASSRTGGLETQYF
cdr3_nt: TGTGCCAGCAGCCGCACGGGGGGGCTCGAGACCCAGTACTTC

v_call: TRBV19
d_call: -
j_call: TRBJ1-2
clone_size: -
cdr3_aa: CASSIQGGSYGYTF
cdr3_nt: TGTGCCAGTAGTATTCAAGGGGGAAGCTATGGCTACACCTTC

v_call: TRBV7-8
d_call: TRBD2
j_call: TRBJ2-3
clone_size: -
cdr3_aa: CASSLAVAGGQADTQYF
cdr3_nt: TGTGCCAGCAGCTTAGCGGTGGCGGGGGGGCAGGCAGATACGCAGTATTTT

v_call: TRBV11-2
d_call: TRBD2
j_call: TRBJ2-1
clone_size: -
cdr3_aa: CASQFRGVNEQFF
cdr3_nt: TGTGCCAGTCAATTTCGGGGGGTCAATGAGCAGTTCTTC

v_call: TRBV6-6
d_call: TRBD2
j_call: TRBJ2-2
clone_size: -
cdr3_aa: CASSLASGGPSNTGELFF
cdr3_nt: TGTGCCAGCAGTCTTGCTAGCGGGGGCCCTTCGAACACCGGGGAGCTGTTTTTT

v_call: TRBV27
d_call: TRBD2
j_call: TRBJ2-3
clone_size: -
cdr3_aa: CASSSGTSGMADTQYF
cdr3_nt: TGTGCCAGCAGTTCAGGGACTAGCGGGATGGCAGATACGCAGTATTTT

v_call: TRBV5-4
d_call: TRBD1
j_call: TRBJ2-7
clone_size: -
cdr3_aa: CASSLPGQGFSTYEQYF
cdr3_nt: TGTGCCAGCAGCTTACCGGGACAGGGTTTCTCGACCTACGAGCAGTACTTC

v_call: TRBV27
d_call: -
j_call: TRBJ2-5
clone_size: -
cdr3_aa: CASSSRRLSETQYF
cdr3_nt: TGTGCCAGCAGCTCGCGCCGGTTGTCGGAGACCCAGTACTTC

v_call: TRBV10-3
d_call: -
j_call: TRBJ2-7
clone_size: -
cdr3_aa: CAISEAQGYEQYF
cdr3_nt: TGTGCCATCAGTGAGGCACAGGGTTACGAGCAGTACTTC

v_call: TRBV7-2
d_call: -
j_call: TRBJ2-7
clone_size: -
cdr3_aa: CASSLGRVDEQYF
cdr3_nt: TGTGCCAGCAGCTTAGGCAGGGTGGACGAGCAGTACTTC

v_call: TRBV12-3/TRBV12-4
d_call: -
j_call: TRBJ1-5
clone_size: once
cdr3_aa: CASMEGLQPQHF
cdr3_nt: TGTGCCAGCATGGAGGGACTTCAGCCCCAGCATTTT

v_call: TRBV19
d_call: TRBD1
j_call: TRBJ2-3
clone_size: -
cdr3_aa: CASSIGAGGVTDTQYF
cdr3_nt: TGTGCCAGTAGTATAGGGGCAGGGGGCGTCACAGATACGCAGTATTTT

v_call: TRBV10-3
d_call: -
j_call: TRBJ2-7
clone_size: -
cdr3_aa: CAINQDGLAETYEQYF
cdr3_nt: TGTGCCATCAACCAGGATGGCCTAGCCGAAACCTACGAGCAGTACTTC

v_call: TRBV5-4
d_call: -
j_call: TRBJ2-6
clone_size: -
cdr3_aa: CASSLFNAGANVLTF
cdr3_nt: TGTGCCAGCAGCTTATTCAATGCTGGGGCCAACGTCCTGACTTTC

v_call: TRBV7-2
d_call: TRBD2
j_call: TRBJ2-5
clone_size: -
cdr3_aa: CASSSGLAGGGGETQYF
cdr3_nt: TGTGCCAGCAGCTCGGGACTAGCGGGGGGCGGTGGGGAGACCCAGTACTTC

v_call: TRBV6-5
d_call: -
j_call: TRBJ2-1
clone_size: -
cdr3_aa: CASSGDSFLFF
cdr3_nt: TGTGCCAGCAGCGGGGACTCCTTTCTGTTCTTC

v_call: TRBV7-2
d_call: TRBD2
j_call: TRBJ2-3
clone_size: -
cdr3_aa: CASSLRLATDTQYF
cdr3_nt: TGTGCCAGCAGCTTACGACTAGCCACAGATACGCAGTATTTT

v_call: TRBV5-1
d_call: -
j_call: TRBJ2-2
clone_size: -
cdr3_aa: CASSGGLPTGELFF
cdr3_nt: TGCGCCAGCAGCGGGGGACTGCCCACCGGGGAGCTGTTTTTT

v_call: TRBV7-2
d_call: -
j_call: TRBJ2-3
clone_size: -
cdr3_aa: CASSLAPAGTDTQYF
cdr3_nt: TGTGCCAGCAGCTTAGCCCCCGCAGGCACAGATACGCAGTATTTT

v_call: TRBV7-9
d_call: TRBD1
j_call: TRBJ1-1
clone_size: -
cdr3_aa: CASSLQGARLDEAFF
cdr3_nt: TGTGCCAGCAGCCTGCAGGGGGCACGGTTGGATGAAGCTTTCTTT

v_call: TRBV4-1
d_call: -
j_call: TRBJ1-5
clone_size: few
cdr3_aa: CASSQVGLSQPQHF
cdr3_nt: TGCGCCAGCAGCCAAGTCGGTTTGAGTCAGCCCCAGCATTTT

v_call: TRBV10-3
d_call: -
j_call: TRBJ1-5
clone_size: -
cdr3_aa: CATTGEEGARQPQHF
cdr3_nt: TGTGCCACCACAGGTGAGGAGGGAGCAAGGCAGCCCCAGCATTTT

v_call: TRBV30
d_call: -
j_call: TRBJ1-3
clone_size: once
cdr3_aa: CAWSSTGFGSGNTIYF
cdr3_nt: TGTGCCTGGAGTTCTACAGGGTTTGGATCTGGAAACACCATATATTTT

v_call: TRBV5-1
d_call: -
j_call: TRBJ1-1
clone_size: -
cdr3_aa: CASSLVPWETEAFF
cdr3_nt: TGCGCCAGCAGCTTGGTTCCCTGGGAGACTGAAGCTTTCTTT

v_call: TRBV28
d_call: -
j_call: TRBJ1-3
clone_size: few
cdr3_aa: CASSSGERSGNTIYF
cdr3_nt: TGTGCCAGCAGTTCAGGGGAGCGCTCTGGAAACACCATATATTTT

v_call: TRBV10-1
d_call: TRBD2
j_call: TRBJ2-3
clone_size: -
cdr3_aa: CASRRGTGTSGGRNTDTQYF
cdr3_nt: TGCGCCAGCAGGAGGGGAACCGGGACTAGCGGGGGGCGGAACACAGATACGCAGTATTTT

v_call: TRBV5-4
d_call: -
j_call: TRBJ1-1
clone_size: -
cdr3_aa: CASSNGRGREDEAFF
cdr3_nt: TGTGCCAGCAGTAACGGGCGGGGCAGGGAGGATGAAGCTTTCTTT

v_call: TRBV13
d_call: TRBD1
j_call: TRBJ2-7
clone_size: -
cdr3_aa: CASSLRDRVSEQYF
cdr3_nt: TGTGCCAGCAGCTTAAGGGACAGGGTAAGCGAGCAGTACTTC

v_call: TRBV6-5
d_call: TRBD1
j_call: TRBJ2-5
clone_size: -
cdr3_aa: CASSTGQGGGETQYF
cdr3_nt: TGTGCCAGCAGCACCGGACAGGGAGGAGGAGAGACCCAGTACTTC

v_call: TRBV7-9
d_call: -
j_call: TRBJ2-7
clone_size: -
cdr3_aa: CASGHRPYEQYF
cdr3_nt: TGTGCCAGCGGGCACAGACCCTACGAGCAGTACTTC

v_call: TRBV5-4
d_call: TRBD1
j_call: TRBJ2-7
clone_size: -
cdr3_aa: CASSSGGASYEQYF
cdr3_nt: TGTGCCAGCAGCTCAGGGGGCGCTTCCTACGAGCAGTACTTC

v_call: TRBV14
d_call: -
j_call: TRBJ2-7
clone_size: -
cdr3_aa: CASSPGSEAGWLQYF
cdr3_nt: TGTGCCAGCAGCCCTGGCAGCGAGGCCGGCTGGTTGCAGTACTTC

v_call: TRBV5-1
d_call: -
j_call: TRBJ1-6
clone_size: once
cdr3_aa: CASSPWLLEGDSPLHF
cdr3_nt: TGCGCCAGCAGCCCTTGGCTGTTGGAGGGTGATTCACCCCTCCACTTT

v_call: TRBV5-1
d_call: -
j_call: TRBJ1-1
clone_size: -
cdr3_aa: CASRDRVAEAFF
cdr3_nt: TGCGCCAGCAGGGACAGAGTTGCAGAAGCTTTCTTT